This T cell receptor beta chain was recovered during a study of cytomegalovirus exposure and HLA in healthy donors. This clone was observed once. Sequenced by immunoSEQ multiplex PCR; TCRdb stores in-frame clones only, minus some. The table has 70,000 to 90,000 clones, around 81% seen once. Sequencing used PBMCs. The receptor's source is a man younger than 40 in good health and CMV-seronegative.

The CDR3: CASSISRADGYTF. CDR3 coding DNA: TGTGCCAGCTCAATTAGCAGGGCGGATGGCTACACCTTC. The rearrangement links TRBV27 to TRBJ1-2, with D possibly being TRBD1 (5 bases). This CDR3 contains 13 residues. V lost 8 bases and J lost 6, with 16 bases in between. Germline assignment: CDR1 MNHEY and CDR2 SMNVEV (reference sequence).